A selection of T cell receptor beta chains follows, all from one sample in a study of blood T cell repertoires in COVID-19. Generated by immunoSEQ multiplex PCR, the TCRdb table keeps only in-frame clones and is missing some. Altogether approximately 300,000 clones are present, roughly four fifths being singletons, with the ten largest covering 15% to 19%. Sequences were obtained from peripheral blood. These receptors came from a person aged 65-85 years with COVID-19, enrolled during active disease. The CDR3 runs from the conserved cysteine through the conserved F or W. The order of the fields is CDR3 protein, J gene, V gene.

CDR3aa: CASSPVDEQFF
j_gene: TRBJ2-1
v_gene: TRBV7-9

CDR3aa: CASSLDRNTGELFF
j_gene: TRBJ2-2
v_gene: TRBV5-1

CDR3aa: CASSLVAGGLGEQFF
j_gene: TRBJ2-1
v_gene: TRBV11-3

CDR3aa: CASSYGGPTEAFF
j_gene: TRBJ1-1
v_gene: TRBV14

CDR3aa: CASSLGTGKSYEQYF
j_gene: TRBJ2-7
v_gene: TRBV11-3

CDR3aa: CASSQSNTGGGYTF
j_gene: TRBJ1-2
v_gene: TRBV4-1

CDR3aa: CASSLNPGGTDTQYF
j_gene: TRBJ2-3
v_gene: TRBV4-3

CDR3aa: CASSLESGTGQPQHF
j_gene: TRBJ1-5
v_gene: TRBV7-9

CDR3aa: CASSYSDRANTEAFF
j_gene: TRBJ1-1
v_gene: TRBV6-2/TRBV6-3

CDR3aa: CASSKGPGQGETQYF
j_gene: TRBJ2-5
v_gene: TRBV19

CDR3aa: CASSQTSGRAGGELFF
j_gene: TRBJ2-2
v_gene: TRBV5-1

CDR3aa: CASRRTSGGLETQYF
j_gene: TRBJ2-5
v_gene: TRBV10-2

CDR3aa: CASSQGDTRDEAFF
j_gene: TRBJ1-1
v_gene: TRBV4-3